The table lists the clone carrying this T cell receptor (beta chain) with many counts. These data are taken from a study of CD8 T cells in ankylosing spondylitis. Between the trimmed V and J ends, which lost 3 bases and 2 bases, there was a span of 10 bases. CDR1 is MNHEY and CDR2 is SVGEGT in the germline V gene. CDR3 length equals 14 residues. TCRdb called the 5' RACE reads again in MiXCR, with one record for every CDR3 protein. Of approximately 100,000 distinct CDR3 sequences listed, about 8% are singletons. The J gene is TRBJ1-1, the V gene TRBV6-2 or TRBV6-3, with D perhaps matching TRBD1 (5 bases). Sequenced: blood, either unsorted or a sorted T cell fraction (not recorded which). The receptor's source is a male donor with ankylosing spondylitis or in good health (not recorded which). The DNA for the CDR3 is TGTGCCAGCAGTTATGCAGGGAGAAACACTGAAGCTTTCTTT. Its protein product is CASSYAGRNTEAFF.